Listed here are 21 T cell receptor beta chains from one sample, sequenced in a study of CD8 T cells in Susac syndrome. Random hexamers were used to reverse transcribe an amount of roughly 0.45 to 1 ug RNA. TCRdb ran MiXCR on the immunoSEQ multiplex PCR reads and lists one entry per CDR3 protein. The top ten hold under 0.085% of the sample, which has approximately 150,000 distinct CDR3 sequences, around 90% seen once. Input material: CD4+ T cells from PBMCs. These receptors were obtained from a human donor in good health.

CDR3 residues: CASSPGFVVFSYEQYF. CDR3 in DNA: TGTGCCAGCAGTCCGGGCTTTGTGGTTTTCTCCTACGAGCAGTACTTC. The chain couples TRBV28 to TRBJ2-7, with D hard to call. Trimming removed 5 bases at V and 0 bases at J, with 17 bases between. The CDR3 has 16 residues. Germline CDR1 and CDR2: MDHEN and SYDVKM.

This clonotype has a handful of counts. The V and J genes are TRBV4-1 and TRBJ2-5; maybe TRBD1 (6 bases). The V end lost 0 bases, the J end lost 4 bases, and 12 bases lay between the germline ends. Germline V CDR1 and CDR2: MGHRA, YSYEKL. CDR3 length equals 15 residues. CDR3 bases: TGCGCCAGCAGCCAAGATCGTGGGGGCGGAGAGACCCAGTACTTC. Protein product: CASSQDRGGGETQYF.

The CDR3 DNA reads as TGCAGTGCTACTTCCGGGACAAAGGCCCAGTACTTC. Its translation: CSATSGTKAQYF. The chain links TRBV20-1 to TRBJ2-5, with D possibly matching TRBD1 (6 bases). V was pared by 4 bases and J by 9 bases, with 15 bases between. CDR1 is DFQATT and CDR2 is SNEGSKA in the germline V gene (reference sequence). The length of the CDR3 is 12 residues.

This clonotype was found a few times. The rearrangement uses TRBV6-2 or TRBV6-3 and TRBJ2-5; D is unresolved. Germline lookup yields CDR1 MNHEY and CDR2 SVGEGT. This CDR3 spans 13 amino acids. V lost 5 bases and J lost 1, with 8 bases in between. CDR3 DNA: TGTGCCAGCAGTCCGGTCCTCCAAGAGACCCAGTACTTC. This translates into CASSPVLQETQYF.

The CDR3 DNA follows: TGCAGCGTTGAGGTAGATTACGAGCAGTACTTC. It specifies CSVEVDYEQYF. The rearrangement links TRBV29-1 to TRBJ2-7; D unclear. Germline V CDR1 and CDR2: SQVTM, ANQGSEA. The CDR3 has 11 amino acids. V dropped 3 bases and J dropped 4 bases, with 7 bases sitting between them.

The chain carries TRBV7-9 and TRBJ2-7; no reliable D call. With 0 bases removed from V and 9 bases from J, the gap between germline ends came to 6 bases. CDR3 length equals 11 residues. Germline loops: CDR1 SEHNR, CDR2 FQNEAQ (reference sequence). The chain's CDR3 is CASSLAAPQYF. As DNA, the CDR3 is TGTGCCAGCAGCTTAGCGGCGCCGCAGTACTTC.

The gene calls are TRBV6-5 and TRBJ1-6; D not resolved. Germline CDR1 and CDR2: MNHEY and SVGAGI. Trimming took off 0 bases at V and 0 bases at J, with 15 bases between the two ends. This CDR3 comprises 19 residues. CDR3 coding DNA: TGTGCCAGCAGTTACTCGGCCAAAGGGTCGCTCTCCTATAATTCACCCCTCCACTTT. This codes for CASSYSAKGSLSYNSPLHF.

The gene calls are TRBV5-6 and TRBJ2-1; 8 bases map to TRBD1. V lost 5 bases, J lost 6 bases, and 10 bases stayed unmatched. This CDR3 contains 15 residues. Germline CDR1 reads SGHDT; CDR2 reads YYEEEE. CDR3 nucleotides: TGTGCCAGCAGGTACGGGCAGGGGGCGGTCAATGAGCAGTTCTTC. This translates into CASRYGQGAVNEQFF.

The chain has TRBV2 and TRBJ1-5; 8 nucleotides match TRBD1. The CDR3 consists of 14 residues. The V gene end was trimmed by 4 bases and the J gene end by 7 bases; junction bases not matched to a gene: 6. Germline V gene lookup returns CDR1 SNHLY and CDR2 FYNNEI. CDR3 DNA: TGTGCCAGCAGTGTCAGGGGGCTCGGGCAGCCCCAGCATTTT. Translated, it gives CASSVRGLGQPQHF.

The chain has TRBV7-2 and TRBJ1-1; D is unclear. V lost 4 bases to trimming and J lost 3 bases, with 12 bases between them. The CDR3 covers 14 residues. CDR1 SGHTA and CDR2 FQGNSA come from the germline V gene. The CDR3 DNA sequence: TGTGCCAGCAGCTACCAGTCTGGGGACACTGAAGCTTTCTTT. Its translation: CASSYQSGDTEAFF.

The rearrangement links TRBV6-2 or TRBV6-3 to TRBJ2-2; possibly TRBD1 or TRBD2 for D (5 bases each). The germline gives CDR1 MNHEY, CDR2 SVGEGT. The CDR3 extends over 16 amino acids. V was trimmed by 8 bases and J by 6 bases, leaving 22 bases between them. CDR3 nucleotides: TGTGCCAGCGGCCCCCGGAGCTCAAGAGGGGCCGGGGAGCTGTTTTTT. Amino acid sequence: CASGPRSSRGAGELFF.

V usage is TRBV6-6 and J usage is TRBJ2-1; D remains ambiguous. The V and J ends lost 1 base and 8 bases respectively, with 6 bases between them. CDR3 length: 12 residues. Germline lookup yields CDR1 MNHNY and CDR2 SVGAGI (reference sequence). CDR3 sequence (DNA): TGTGCCAGCAGTTACTATGGGGATGAGCAGTTCTTC. Protein product: CASSYYGDEQFF.

This clonotype has only one observation. The chain carries TRBV29-1 and TRBJ1-2; D is unclear. Trimming took off 1 base at V and 6 bases at J, with 9 bases between the two ends. This CDR3 has 12 amino acids. Per germline, CDR1 SQVTM and CDR2 ANQGSEA. This CDR3 reads CSVEGTADGYTF. CDR3 coding DNA: TGCAGCGTTGAAGGGACGGCTGATGGCTACACCTTC.

DNA of the CDR3: TGTGCCACCAGCACGGGAGGTAGCTATAATTCACCCCTCCACTTT. Residues: CATSTGGSYNSPLHF. This chain uses TRBV15 with TRBJ1-6; no clear D gene. Trimming stripped 4 bases from V and 3 bases from J, with 10 bases between. The CDR3 runs to 15 residues. Germline V lookup: CDR1 LNHNV, CDR2 YYDKDF (reference sequence).

This rearrangement joins TRBV28 to TRBJ2-6; D might be TRBD1 (5 bases). The CDR3 consists of 15 residues. CDR1 is MDHEN, CDR2 SYDVKM, per germline. Trimming pared 4 bases from V and 1 base from J, leaving 8 bases between. CDR3 sequence reads: CASSSYRSGANVLTF. CDR3 in DNA: TGTGCCAGCAGTTCCTACAGGTCTGGGGCCAACGTCCTGACTTTC.

The genes are TRBV6-2 or TRBV6-3 and TRBJ2-7; TRBD1 or TRBD2 may be the D gene (6 bases each). Germline CDR1 is MNHEY and CDR2 is SVGEGT. The CDR3 has 12 amino acids. Trimming cost V 10 bases and J 7 bases, with 17 bases left between them. CDR3 in amino acids: CATMEGEREQYF. In DNA, the CDR3 is TGTGCCACCATGGAGGGGGAAAGGGAGCAGTACTTC.

The gene calls are TRBV4-3 and TRBJ1-4; D might be TRBD1 (5 bases). V shed 0 bases and J shed 0 bases, with 20 bases lying between them. The CDR3 runs 20 residues. Germline CDR1 LGHNA, CDR2 YSLEER. The CDR3: CASSQEFWDRRYATNEKLFF. In DNA, the CDR3 is TGCGCCAGCAGCCAAGAATTCTGGGACCGCAGATATGCAACTAATGAAAAACTGTTTTTT.

This sequence joins TRBV4-2 and TRBJ2-6; 7 bases match TRBD1. V lost 1 base, J lost 0 bases, and 9 bases stayed unmatched. Germline V CDR1 and CDR2: LGHNA, YNFKEQ. There are 19 residues in the CDR3. CDR3 sequence: CASSQGQGTVGSGANVLTF. The CDR3 nucleotides are TGTGCCAGCAGCCAAGGACAGGGCACTGTGGGCTCTGGGGCCAACGTCCTGACTTTC.

The V call is TRBV7-8, the J call TRBJ2-3; a weak D match, TRBD2 (6 bases). This CDR3 is built from 17 residues. V was shortened by 6 bases and J by 2 bases, with 21 bases between the two germline ends. The V gene's germline CDR1 is SGHVS and CDR2 FQNEAQ. CDR3 DNA sequence: TGTGCCAGCAGGGGGGGATTTAGCCTGGGTAACACAGATACGCAGTATTTT. Amino acid sequence: CASRGGFSLGNTDTQYF.

J is TRBJ1-1 and V is TRBV6-2 or TRBV6-3, with D possibly TRBD1 on 6 matching bases. CDR1 MNHEY and CDR2 SVGEGT come from the germline V gene. Trimming removed 7 bases from V and 0 bases from J, with 27 bases in between. The CDR3 is made up of 19 amino acids. The CDR3: CASILPPRRGGLMNTEAFF. DNA of the CDR3: TGTGCCAGCATCTTACCTCCCCGCAGAGGGGGGCTCATGAACACTGAAGCTTTCTTT.

The chain carries TRBV13 and TRBJ2-1; maybe TRBD1 (6 bases). Trimming left V 2 bases short and J 8 bases short, with 10 bases between. This CDR3 spans 13 amino acids. Germline CDR1 is PRHDT and CDR2 is FYEKMQ (reference sequence). This chain's CDR3 is CASSLQGLYEQFF. In nucleotides, the CDR3 is TGTGCCAGCAGCTTACAGGGGTTGTATGAGCAGTTCTTC.